Listed here is a single TCR beta chain. TCRdb's table, derived via immunoSEQ multiplex PCR, lists solely in-frame clones and lacks some. The profile shows hundreds of thousands of clones, 85% to 90% of them singletons. This entry belongs to a study of blood T cell repertoires in COVID-19. Whole-study context: There were acute and convalescent COVID-19 samples, and they came from the United States, Italy and Spain.

In germline, CDR1 is GTSNPN, CDR2 SVGIG (reference sequence). V shed 8 bases and J 2 bases; nucleotides not matched to a gene: 11. CDR3 length: 17 residues. The chain joins TRBV30 to TRBJ2-6, with 11 bases lining up with TRBD1. The source of this sequence is a man aged 35 to 55 who had recovered from COVID-19. Sequencing was carried out using PBMCs or T cells enriched from blood (not recorded which). The CDR3 spells CALAPGQGVPGANVLTF. The CDR3 DNA is TGTGCCCTGGCTCCGGGACAGGGGGTTCCTGGGGCCAACGTCCTGACTTTC.